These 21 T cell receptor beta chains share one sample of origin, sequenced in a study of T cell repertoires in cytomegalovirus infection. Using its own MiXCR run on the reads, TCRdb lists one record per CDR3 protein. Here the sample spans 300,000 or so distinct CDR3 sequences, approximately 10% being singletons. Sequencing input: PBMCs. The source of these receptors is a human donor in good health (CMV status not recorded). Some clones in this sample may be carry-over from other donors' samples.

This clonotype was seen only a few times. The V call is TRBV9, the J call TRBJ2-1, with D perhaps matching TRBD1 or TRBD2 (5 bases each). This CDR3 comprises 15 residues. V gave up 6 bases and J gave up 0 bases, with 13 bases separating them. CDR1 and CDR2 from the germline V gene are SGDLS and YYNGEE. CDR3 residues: CASTPTRGSYNEQFF. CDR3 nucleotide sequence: TGTGCCAGCACCCCAACGAGGGGCTCCTACAATGAGCAGTTCTTC.

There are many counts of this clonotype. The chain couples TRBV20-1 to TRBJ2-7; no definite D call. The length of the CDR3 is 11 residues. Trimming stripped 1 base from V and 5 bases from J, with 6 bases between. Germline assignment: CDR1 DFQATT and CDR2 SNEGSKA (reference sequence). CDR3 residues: CSARGHNEQYF. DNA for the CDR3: TGCAGTGCTAGAGGACATAACGAGCAGTACTTC.

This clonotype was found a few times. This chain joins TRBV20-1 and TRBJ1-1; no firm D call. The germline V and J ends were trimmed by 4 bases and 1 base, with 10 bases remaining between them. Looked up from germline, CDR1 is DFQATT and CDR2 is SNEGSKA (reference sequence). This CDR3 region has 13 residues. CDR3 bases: TGCAGTGCTACCCGGGCGGGGAACACTGAAGCTTTCTTT. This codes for CSATRAGNTEAFF.

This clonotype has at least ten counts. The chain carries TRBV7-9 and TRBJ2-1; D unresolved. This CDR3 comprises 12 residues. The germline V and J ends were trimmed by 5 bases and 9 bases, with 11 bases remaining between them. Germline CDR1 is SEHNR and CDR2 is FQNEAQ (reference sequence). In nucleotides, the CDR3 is TGTGCCAGCAGCCGCGAGAGGAGTGAGCAGTTCTTC. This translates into CASSRERSEQFF.

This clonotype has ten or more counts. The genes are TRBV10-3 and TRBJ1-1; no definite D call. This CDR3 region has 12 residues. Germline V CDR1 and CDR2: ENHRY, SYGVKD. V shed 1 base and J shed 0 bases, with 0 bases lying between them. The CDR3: CAISELNTEAFF. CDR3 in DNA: TGTGCCATCAGTGAGTTGAACACTGAAGCTTTCTTT.

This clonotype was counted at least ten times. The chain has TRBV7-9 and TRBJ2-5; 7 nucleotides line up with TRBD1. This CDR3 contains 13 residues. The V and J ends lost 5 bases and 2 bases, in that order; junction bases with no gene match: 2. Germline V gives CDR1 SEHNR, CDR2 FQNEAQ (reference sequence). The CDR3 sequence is CASSRTGQETQYF. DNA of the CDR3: TGTGCCAGCAGCCGGACAGGACAAGAGACCCAGTACTTC.

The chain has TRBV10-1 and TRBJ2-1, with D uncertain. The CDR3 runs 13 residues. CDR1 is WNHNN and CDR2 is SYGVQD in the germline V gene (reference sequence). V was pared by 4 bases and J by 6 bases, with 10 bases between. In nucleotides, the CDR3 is TGCGCCAGCAGTGCGGACGTAGGCAATGAGCAGTTCTTC. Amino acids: CASSADVGNEQFF.

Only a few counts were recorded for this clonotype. CDR3 in amino acids: CASSRDRGSDTGELFF. The CDR3 nucleotides are TGTGCCAGCAGCCGGGACAGGGGGTCGGACACCGGGGAGCTGTTTTTT. V and J are TRBV12-3 or TRBV12-4 and TRBJ2-2; 11 nucleotides agree with TRBD1. V was clipped by 6 bases and J by 3 bases; unmatched bases: 6. The CDR3 contains 16 residues.

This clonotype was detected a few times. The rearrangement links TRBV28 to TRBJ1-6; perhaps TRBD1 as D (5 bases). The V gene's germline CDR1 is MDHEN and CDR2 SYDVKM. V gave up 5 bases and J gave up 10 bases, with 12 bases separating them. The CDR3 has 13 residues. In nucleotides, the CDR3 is TGTGCCAGCAGTCCCCAGGGCAGCTCACCCCTCCACTTT. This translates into CASSPQGSSPLHF. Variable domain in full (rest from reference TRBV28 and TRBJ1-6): DVKVTQSSRYLVKRTGEKVFLECVQDMDHENMFWYRQDPGLGLRLIYFSYDVKMKEKGDIPEGYSVSREKKERFSLILESASTNQTSMYLCASSPQGSSPLHFGNGTRLTVT.

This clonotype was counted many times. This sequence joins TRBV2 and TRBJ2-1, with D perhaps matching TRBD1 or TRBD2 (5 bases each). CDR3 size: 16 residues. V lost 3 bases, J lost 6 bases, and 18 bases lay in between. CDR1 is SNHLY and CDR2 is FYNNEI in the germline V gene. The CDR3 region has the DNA TGTGCCAGCAGTGATCTGGGCAGGGAGATGGTCAATGAGCAGTTCTTC. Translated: CASSDLGREMVNEQFF.

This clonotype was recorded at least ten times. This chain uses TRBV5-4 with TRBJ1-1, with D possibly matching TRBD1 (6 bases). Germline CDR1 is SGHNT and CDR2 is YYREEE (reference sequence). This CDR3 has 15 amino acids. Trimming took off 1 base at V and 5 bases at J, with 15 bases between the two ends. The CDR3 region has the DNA TGTGCCAGCAGCTTGAGGGGGGAAGCAAGTACTGAAGCTTTCTTT. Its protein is CASSLRGEASTEAFF.

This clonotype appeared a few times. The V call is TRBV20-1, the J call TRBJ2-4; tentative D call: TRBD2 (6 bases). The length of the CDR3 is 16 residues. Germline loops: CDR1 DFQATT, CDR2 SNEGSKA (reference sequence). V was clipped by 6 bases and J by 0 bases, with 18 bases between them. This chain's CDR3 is CSALRTSGVAKNIQYF. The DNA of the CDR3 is TGCAGTGCACTTCGGACATCGGGGGTAGCCAAAAACATTCAGTACTTC.

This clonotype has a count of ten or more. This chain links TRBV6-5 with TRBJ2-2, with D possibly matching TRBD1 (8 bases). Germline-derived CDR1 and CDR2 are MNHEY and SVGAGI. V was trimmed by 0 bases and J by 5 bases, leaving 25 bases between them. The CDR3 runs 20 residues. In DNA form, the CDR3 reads TGTGCCAGCAGTTACTCCCGGACAGGGACTACCTTTTTTGAGACCGGGGAGCTGTTTTTT. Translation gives CASSYSRTGTTFFETGELFF.

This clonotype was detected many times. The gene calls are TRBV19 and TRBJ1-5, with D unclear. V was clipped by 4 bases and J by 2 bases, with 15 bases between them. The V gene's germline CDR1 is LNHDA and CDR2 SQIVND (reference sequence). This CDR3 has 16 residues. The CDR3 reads CASSKDGFFGNQPQHF. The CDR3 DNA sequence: TGTGCCAGTAGTAAGGACGGATTCTTCGGCAATCAGCCCCAGCATTTT.

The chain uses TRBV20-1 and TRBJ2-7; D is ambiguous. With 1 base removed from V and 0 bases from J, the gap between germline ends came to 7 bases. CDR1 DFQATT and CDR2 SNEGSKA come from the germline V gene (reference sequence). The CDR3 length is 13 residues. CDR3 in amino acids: CSARVPSSYEQYV. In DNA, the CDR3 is TGCAGTGCTAGAGTCCCGAGCTCCTACGAGCAGTACGTC.

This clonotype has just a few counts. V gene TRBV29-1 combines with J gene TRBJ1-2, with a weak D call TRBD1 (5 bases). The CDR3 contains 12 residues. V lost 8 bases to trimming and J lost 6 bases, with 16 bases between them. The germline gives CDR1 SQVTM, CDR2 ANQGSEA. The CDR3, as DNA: TGCAGCCCACATCGGGGCGGGCATGGCTACACCTTC. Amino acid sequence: CSPHRGGHGYTF.

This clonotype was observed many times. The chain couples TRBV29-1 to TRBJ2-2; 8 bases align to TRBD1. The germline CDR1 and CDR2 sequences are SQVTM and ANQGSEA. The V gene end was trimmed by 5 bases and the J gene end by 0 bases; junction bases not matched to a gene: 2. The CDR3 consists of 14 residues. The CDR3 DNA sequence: TGCAGCGTTCGGACAGGGACGAACACCGGGGAGCTGTTTTTT. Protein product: CSVRTGTNTGELFF.

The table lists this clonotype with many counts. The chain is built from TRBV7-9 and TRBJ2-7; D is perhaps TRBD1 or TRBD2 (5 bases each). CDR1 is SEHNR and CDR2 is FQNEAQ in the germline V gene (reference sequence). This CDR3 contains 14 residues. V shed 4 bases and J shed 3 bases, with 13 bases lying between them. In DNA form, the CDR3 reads TGTGCCAGCAGCTCAGGTAGAGGGGACTACGAGCAGTACGTC. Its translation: CASSSGRGDYEQYV.

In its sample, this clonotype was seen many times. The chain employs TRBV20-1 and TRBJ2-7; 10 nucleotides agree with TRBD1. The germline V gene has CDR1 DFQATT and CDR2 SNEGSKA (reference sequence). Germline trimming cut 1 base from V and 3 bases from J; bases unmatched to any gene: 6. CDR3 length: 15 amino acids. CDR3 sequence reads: CSARGSGTGVYEQYF. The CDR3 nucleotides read TGCAGTGCTAGAGGCTCCGGGACAGGGGTCTACGAGCAGTACTTC.

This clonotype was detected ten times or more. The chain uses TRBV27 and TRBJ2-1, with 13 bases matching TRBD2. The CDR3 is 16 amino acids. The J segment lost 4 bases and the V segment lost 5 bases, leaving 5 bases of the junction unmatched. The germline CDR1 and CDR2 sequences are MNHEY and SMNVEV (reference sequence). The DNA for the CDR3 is TGTGCCAGCAGTCGAGGGACTAGCGGGGTTTACAATGAGCAGTTCTTC. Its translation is CASSRGTSGVYNEQFF.

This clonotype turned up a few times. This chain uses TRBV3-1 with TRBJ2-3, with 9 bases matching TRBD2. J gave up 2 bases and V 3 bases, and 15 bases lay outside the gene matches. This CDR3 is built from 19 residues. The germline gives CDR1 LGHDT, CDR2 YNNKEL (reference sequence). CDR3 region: CASSHRQRGVLRNTDTQYF. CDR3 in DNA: TGTGCCAGCAGCCATAGGCAGCGGGGGGTTCTCCGAAACACAGATACGCAGTATTTT.